Each of the 17 T cell receptor beta chains below was sequenced from the same sample in a study of CD8+CD57+ T cells in acquired aplastic anemia. Profiling of TCR beta VDJ combinations and CDR3 sequences used genomic DNA as template. In TCRdb, the reads were re-called with MiXCR into one record per CDR3 protein. Of some 220,000 distinct CDR3 sequences in the sample, 34% were seen once. The sequenced sample consisted of sorted CD4+, CD8+, or CD8+CD57+ T cells (not recorded which) from PBMCs. These receptors came from a human donor in good health, serving as a control.

This clonotype has a count of ten or more. As DNA, the CDR3 is TGCAGCGTTGAATTGGGGATACAAGAGACCCAGTACTTC. This translates into CSVELGIQETQYF. The V and J genes are TRBV29-1 and TRBJ2-5; D remains unclear. CDR1 SQVTM and CDR2 ANQGSEA come from the germline V gene. CDR3 length equals 13 residues. The V end lost 2 bases, the J end lost 2 bases, and 9 bases lay between the germline ends.

The chain joins TRBV20-1 to TRBJ2-6, with D maybe TRBD1 (6 bases). The germline gives CDR1 DFQATT, CDR2 SNEGSKA (reference sequence). This CDR3 region has 16 residues. The V gene lost 2 bases and the J gene lost 0 bases, with 11 bases spanning the gap. The CDR3 protein is CSARLGQSSGANVLTF. CDR3 DNA sequence: TGCAGTGCTAGACTAGGACAGAGCTCTGGGGCCAACGTCCTGACTTTC.

The chain is built from TRBV2 and TRBJ1-2; the match to TRBD1 covers 10 bases. V shed 10 bases and J 9 bases; nucleotides not matched to a gene: 8. CDR3 length equals 12 residues. CDR1 is SNHLY and CDR2 is FYNNEI in the germline V gene. The CDR3 nucleotides are TGTGCCACCAGCGGGGGACAGGGGTGCTACACCTTC. Translated: CATSGGQGCYTF. Full variable domain (remainder filled in from reference TRBV2 and TRBJ1-2): EPEVTQTPSHQVTQMGQEVILRCVPISNHLYFYWYRQILGQKVEFLVSFYNNEISEKSEIFDDQFSVERPDGSNFTLKIRSTKLEDSAMYFCATSGGQGCYTFGSGTRLTVV.

This clonotype was detected ten times or more. The gene calls are TRBV19 and TRBJ1-1, with TRBD1 as a possible D gene (6 bases). Trimming took 2 bases from V and 6 from J, leaving 13 bases between them. The CDR3 loop spans 14 amino acids. The germline V gene has CDR1 LNHDA and CDR2 SQIVND (reference sequence). CDR3 DNA: TGTGCCAGTAGTATAACAGGGTGGGGAGCTGAAGCTTTCTTT. This translates into CASSITGWGAEAFF.

This clonotype was recorded at least ten times. V gene TRBV12-3 or TRBV12-4 combines with J gene TRBJ1-6; the D is unclear. The CDR3 extends over 14 amino acids. Trimming shortened V by 3 bases and J by 7 bases, and 10 bases separated the two germline ends. CDR3 DNA sequence: TGTGCCAGCAGTTTCCAGGCGATAAATTCACCCCTCCACTTT. Protein sequence: CASSFQAINSPLHF.

This clonotype occurred many times. The genes are TRBV2 and TRBJ2-7; D is perhaps TRBD1 (5 bases). Germline V CDR1 and CDR2: SNHLY, FYNNEI. Trimming left V 4 bases short and J 2 bases short, with 12 bases between. The CDR3 is made up of 14 amino acids. The CDR3 DNA reads as TGTGCCAGCAGTGTAAGCAGGGATGCCTACGAGCAGTACTTC. Amino acids: CASSVSRDAYEQYF.

The CDR3 DNA follows: TGTGCCAGCAGTGGGGTTTCGGGGGATGGAGAGACCCAGTACTTC. This codes for CASSGVSGDGETQYF. The chain links TRBV2 to TRBJ2-5; D possibly corresponds to TRBD2 (6 bases). This CDR3 comprises 15 residues. Looked up from germline, CDR1 is SNHLY and CDR2 is FYNNEI. Trimming left V 4 bases short and J 4 bases short, with 16 bases between.

V gene TRBV14 combines with J gene TRBJ2-7; TRBD2 matches 8 bases. The germline V gene encodes CDR1 SGHDN and CDR2 FVKESK. CDR3 length: 18 amino acids. The ends lost 2 bases at V and 3 bases at J; junction bases unmatched: 15. The CDR3, as DNA: TGTGCCAGCAGCCAACCGGGCAAGGTAGCGGGAAGGGACTACGAGCAGTACTTC. This gives the protein CASSQPGKVAGRDYEQYF. Variable domain in full (rest from reference TRBV14 and TRBJ2-7): EAGVTQFPSHSVIEKGQTVTLRCDPISGHDNLYWYRRVMGKEIKFLLHFVKESKQDESGMPNNRFLAERTGGTYSTLKVQPAELEDSGVYFCASSQPGKVAGRDYEQYFGPGTRLTVT.

The chain couples TRBV10-1 to TRBJ1-6; D possibly corresponds to TRBD1 (6 bases). With 4 bases removed from V and 10 bases from J, the gap between germline ends came to 11 bases. The CDR3 runs to 13 residues. Germline CDR1 reads WNHNN; CDR2 reads SYGVQD (reference sequence). CDR3 protein: CASSAGASSPLHF. CDR3 coding DNA: TGCGCCAGCAGTGCGGGGGCCTCATCACCCCTCCACTTT.

The chain combines TRBV2 with TRBJ2-5; 10 bases map to TRBD2. J gave up 5 bases and V 2 bases, and 2 bases lay outside the gene matches. This CDR3 contains 14 residues. CDR1 and CDR2 (germline): SNHLY, FYNNEI. CDR3: CASSETSGVETQYF. CDR3 sequence (DNA): TGTGCCAGCAGTGAAACTAGCGGGGTGGAGACCCAGTACTTC.

V is TRBV29-1 and J is TRBJ1-2, with D perhaps TRBD1 (5 bases). The CDR3 loop spans 13 amino acids. V was pared by 1 base and J by 4 bases, with 10 bases between. In germline, CDR1 is SQVTM, CDR2 ANQGSEA. The CDR3 is CSVEAQGSYGYTF. DNA for the CDR3: TGCAGCGTTGAAGCGCAGGGTAGCTATGGCTACACCTTC.

At least ten counts were recorded for this clonotype. This sequence joins TRBV5-1 and TRBJ1-6; perhaps TRBD1 as D (5 bases). V was trimmed by 1 base and J by 8 bases, leaving 13 bases between them. The CDR3 totals 15 residues. Germline-derived CDR1 and CDR2 are SGHRS and YFSETQ. The CDR3 protein is CASSLLTEVDSPLHF. The CDR3, as DNA: TGCGCCAGCAGCTTGCTGACAGAAGTGGATTCACCCCTCCACTTT. The complete variable domain, with remaining parts taken from reference TRBV5-1 and TRBJ1-6, reads KAGVTQTPRYLIKTRGQQVTLSCSPISGHRSVSWYQQTPGQGLQFLFEYFSETQRNKGNFPGRFSGRQFSNSRSEMNVSTLELGDSALYLCASSLLTEVDSPLHFGNGTRLTVT.

In this sample, this clonotype turned up many times. V usage is TRBV19 and J usage is TRBJ2-2; maybe TRBD2 (5 bases). The CDR3 has 15 residues. The germline gives CDR1 LNHDA, CDR2 SQIVND (reference sequence). Trimming shortened V by 8 bases and J by 2 bases, and 15 bases separated the two germline ends. DNA for the CDR3: TGTGCCAGTTCCATTCTCCGGGAAAACACCGGGGAGCTGTTTTTT. Translation: CASSILRENTGELFF.

This clonotype was seen a few times. V gene TRBV18 combines with J gene TRBJ2-7, with D possibly being TRBD2 (7 bases). The CDR3 is 15 residues long. Trimming removed 0 bases at V and 6 bases at J, with 15 bases between. From germline, CDR1 is KGHSH and CDR2 LQKENI. The CDR3 coding sequence is TGTGCCAGCTCACCACCGACGGGGGGCTCGGGCGAGCAGTACTTC. The encoded protein is CASSPPTGGSGEQYF.

Ten or more counts support this clonotype. This chain connects TRBV25-1 to TRBJ1-2, with a possible D match to TRBD1 (5 bases). The CDR3 length is 12 residues. Germline V gene data show CDR1 as MGHDK and CDR2 as SYGVNS. V lost 4 bases, J lost 3 bases, and 6 bases lay in between. As DNA, the CDR3 is TGTGCCAGCAGTGGACAGTACTATGGCTACACCTTC. This encodes CASSGQYYGYTF.

The table lists this clonotype with many counts. The rearrangement uses TRBV19 and TRBJ1-5; the D gene is possibly TRBD1 (6 bases). Deletions cut 8 bases from V and 9 bases from J, with 23 bases between. The CDR3 spans 15 residues. Germline values: CDR1 LNHDA, CDR2 SQIVND (reference sequence). CDR3 sequence: CASSIWGGQGWPQHF. CDR3 sequence (DNA): TGTGCCAGTTCGATTTGGGGGGGGCAGGGCTGGCCCCAGCATTTT.

The chain carries TRBV20-1 and TRBJ2-1; 8 nucleotides agree with TRBD2. The CDR3 sequence is 17 residues long. Trimming cost V 4 bases and J 4 bases; bases outside gene matches: 15. The germline V gene encodes CDR1 DFQATT and CDR2 SNEGSKA (reference sequence). This chain's CDR3 is CSATQVAGGSTYNEQFF. In DNA form, the CDR3 reads TGCAGTGCTACCCAAGTCGCGGGGGGTTCAACTTACAATGAGCAGTTCTTC.